The clone carrying this T cell receptor (beta chain) was seen a few times. Its antigen is not known. These data belong to a study of cytomegalovirus exposure and HLA in healthy donors. Overall study results and limits: TRBV6-2, TRBV6-3 and some other V segments were unresolvable in 87-base-pair reads. For presence/absence analyses, sequencing depth was assumed to be roughly uniform across donors. As immune exposure information, only CMV serostatus was available.

This PCR relied on a set of 60 Vbeta primers and 13 Jbeta primers. Sequencing was performed with immunoSEQ multiplex PCR; in TCRdb, only in-frame clones are kept and a portion is missing. The table shows more than 130,000 clones, with about four fifths occurring only once. V lost 2 bases and J lost 3; bases outside the gene matches: 6. The V gene's germline CDR1 is MNHEY and CDR2 SVGAGI. The CDR3 contains 15 residues. The chain employs TRBV6-5 and TRBJ2-7; 8 bases line up with TRBD1. The receptor was derived from a man between 40 and 49 years old in good health and CMV-seropositive. The sample was PBMCs. The CDR3 sequence is CASSYGATGVYEQYF. CDR3 in DNA: TGTGCCAGCAGTTACGGCGCGACAGGGGTCTACGAGCAGTACTTC.